The rows below give T cell receptor beta chains drawn from one sample of a study of T cells in Graves' hyperthyroidism and ophthalmopathy. TCRdb redid the calling of the multiplex PCR reads with MiXCR, one entry per CDR3 protein. The data hold a few hundred thousand distinct CDR3 sequences, with about 45% observed a single time. The source material was peripheral blood or thyroid tissue (not recorded which). Receptors were obtained from a woman in her late teens or twenties with Graves' hyperthyroidism. Both conserved end residues are part of each CDR3. The D gene is left open where the match is weak. A clone size is listed for some rows: how often the clone was seen (once, few, many), or a class if it is expanded.

d_gene | j_gene | v_gene | abundance | CDR3aa | CDR3nt
TRBD2 | TRBJ2-7 | TRBV9 | few | CASSPEGGRAREQYF | TGTGCCAGCAGCCCGGAGGGCGGGAGGGCCCGCGAGCAGTACTTC
NA | TRBJ1-2 | TRBV5-5 | NA | CASSLVGEGYNGYTF | TGTGCCAGCAGCTTGGTAGGGGAGGGCTACAATGGCTACACCTTC
NA | TRBJ2-7 | TRBV7-9 | few | CASSQEYQGAYEQYF | TGTGCCAGCAGCCAAGAATACCAGGGTGCCTACGAGCAGTACTTC
NA | TRBJ2-2 | TRBV4-1 | many | CASSQFRSTGELFF | TGCGCCAGCAGCCAATTTCGCTCAACCGGGGAGCTGTTTTTT
NA | TRBJ1-1 | TRBV5-1 | many | CASSASLMGAFF | TGCGCCAGCAGCGCGTCCCTCATGGGAGCTTTCTTT
NA | TRBJ2-5 | TRBV18 | few | CASSPYPDQETQYF | TGTGCCAGCTCACCATATCCAGACCAAGAGACCCAGTACTTC
NA | TRBJ1-1 | TRBV19 | NA | CASRAAGQDTEAFF | TGTGCCAGTAGAGCTGCAGGGCAGGACACTGAAGCTTTCTTT
NA | TRBJ1-1 | TRBV15 | few | CATSGGVGTEAFF | TGTGCCACCAGCGGCGGGGTTGGAACTGAAGCTTTCTTT
TRBD2 | TRBJ2-7 | TRBV7-2 | NA | CASSFPLAGGRYEQYF | TGTGCCAGCAGCTTCCCACTAGCGGGAGGGCGCTACGAGCAGTACTTC
NA | TRBJ1-4 | TRBV5-1 | many | CASSLSGVKEKLFF | TGCGCCAGCAGCTTGAGCGGGGTGAAAGAAAAACTGTTTTTT
NA | TRBJ1-5 | TRBV12-3/TRBV12-4 | few | CASSLRGPRQPQHF | TGTGCCAGCAGTTTACGGGGTCCCCGTCAGCCCCAGCATTTT
TRBD2 | TRBJ2-1 | TRBV20-1 | NA | CSARYAGANEQFF | TGCAGTGCTAGATACGCGGGAGCCAATGAGCAGTTCTTC
TRBD1 | TRBJ2-7 | TRBV24-1 | NA | CATSGTGASSGQYF | TGTGCCACCAGCGGGACAGGGGCCTCTTCCGGGCAGTACTTC
TRBD1 | TRBJ1-5 | TRBV7-9 | many | CASSAGGAHQPQHF | TGTGCCAGCAGCGCAGGGGGCGCCCATCAGCCCCAGCATTTT
TRBD1 | TRBJ2-7 | TRBV29-1 | many | CSVASGTGPSYEQYF | TGCAGCGTTGCCTCCGGGACAGGGCCATCCTACGAGCAGTACTTC
TRBD1 | TRBJ1-6 | TRBV2 | NA | CAGSWDSNSPLHF | TGTGCCGGCAGCTGGGACAGTAATTCGCCCCTCCACTTT